The 15 T cell receptor beta chains given below trace back to one sample, sequenced in a study of cytomegalovirus exposure and HLA in healthy donors. Measured with immunoSEQ multiplex PCR; TCRdb has only the in-frame clones, and not every one. The sample holds about 78,000 clones, roughly 95% seen once. The sample was PBMCs. Source of these receptors: a man younger than 30 in good health and CMV-seropositive.

This clone was detected only once. V and J are TRBV11-2 and TRBJ2-7; maybe TRBD2 (6 bases). CDR3 length: 15 residues. Germline assignment: CDR1 SGHAT and CDR2 FQNNGV. Trimming shortened V by 2 bases and J by 3 bases, and 14 bases separated the two germline ends. The CDR3 DNA sequence: TGTGCCAGCAGCTTATTCACGGGGGAGAACTACGAGCAGTACTTC. Protein: CASSLFTGENYEQYF. Combining the CDR3 with reference TRBV11-2 and TRBJ2-7 gives the whole variable domain EAGVAQSPRYKIIEKRQSVAFWCNPISGHATLYWYQQILGQGPKLLIQFQNNGVVDDSQLPKDRFSAERLKGVDSTLKIQPAKLEDSAVYLCASSLFTGENYEQYFGPGTRLTVT.

The genes are TRBV9 and TRBJ2-3, with TRBD1 matching 7 bases. The germline V gene encodes CDR1 SGDLS and CDR2 YYNGEE. This CDR3 comprises 15 residues. V lost 3 bases, J lost 1 base, and 5 bases stayed unmatched. The CDR3 is CASSAGGTGTDTQYF. The CDR3 DNA follows: TGTGCCAGCAGCGCAGGGGGTACTGGCACAGATACGCAGTATTTT.

The J gene is TRBJ2-7, the V gene TRBV7-9; no clear D. Trimming removed 4 bases from V and 3 bases from J, with 7 bases in between. The CDR3 length is 12 residues. In germline, CDR1 is SEHNR, CDR2 FQNEAQ (reference sequence). The CDR3 DNA reads TGTGCCAGCAGCTCAGAATTCTACGAGCAGTACTTC. Its protein is CASSSEFYEQYF.

The rearrangement uses TRBV4-2 and TRBJ2-7, with D maybe TRBD2 (5 bases). This CDR3 contains 13 residues. Between the trimmed V and J ends, which lost 0 bases and 12 bases, there was a span of 15 bases. Germline CDR1 is LGHNA and CDR2 is YNFKEQ. The CDR3 loop reads CASSQDDERIVYF. CDR3 DNA sequence: TGTGCCAGCAGCCAAGATGACGAGCGGATTGTGTACTTC.

This rearrangement joins TRBV6-1 to TRBJ1-2; D is unresolved. This CDR3 is built from 15 residues. The ends were cut back, 0 bases at V and 4 bases at J, with 12 bases in the middle. Germline V gives CDR1 MNHNS, CDR2 SASEGT. CDR3 nucleotides: TGTGCCAGCAGTGAAGCCCCCCGAGGGTCCTATGGCTACACCTTC. It translates to CASSEAPRGSYGYTF.

This CDR3 reads CASSELTSTDTQYF. CDR3 in DNA: TGTGCCAGCAGTGAACTAACTAGCACAGATACGCAGTATTTT. The chain carries TRBV2 and TRBJ2-3; D unresolved. Germline V gene lookup returns CDR1 SNHLY and CDR2 FYNNEI. The CDR3 is 14 residues long. V lost 2 bases and J 0 bases, leaving 6 bases between the germline ends.

The V call is TRBV19, the J call TRBJ2-3, with TRBD2 identical over 8 bases. This CDR3 spans 15 amino acids. Germline CDR1 is LNHDA and CDR2 is SQIVND (reference sequence). V gave up 6 bases and J gave up 6 bases; unmatched junction bases: 11. CDR3: CASRPVLAAPDTQYF. In DNA form, the CDR3 reads TGTGCCAGTAGACCAGTACTAGCGGCCCCGGATACGCAGTATTTT.

This clone was seen a single time. The chain employs TRBV2 and TRBJ2-1; 9 bases line up with TRBD1. The J segment lost 7 bases and the V segment lost 7 bases, leaving 8 bases of the junction unmatched. The CDR3 runs 14 residues. Germline V gene data show CDR1 as SNHLY and CDR2 as FYNNEI. The CDR3 region is CASIRDRERNEQFF. In DNA, the CDR3 is TGTGCCAGCATACGGGACAGGGAACGAAATGAGCAGTTCTTC.

This clone was seen a single time. The chain is built from TRBV5-1 and TRBJ2-1, with D possibly matching TRBD2 (5 bases). V was clipped by 0 bases and J by 9 bases, with 16 bases between them. The CDR3 contains 15 residues. In germline, CDR1 is SGHRS, CDR2 YFSETQ. The CDR3 region is CASSLVPALRGEQFF. For the CDR3, the DNA is TGCGCCAGCAGCTTGGTACCAGCCCTACGGGGTGAGCAGTTCTTC.

The rearrangement joins TRBV5-1 to TRBJ2-1, with D maybe TRBD1 (6 bases). The CDR3 spans 15 residues. Trimming took 5 bases from V and 6 from J, leaving 18 bases between them. Germline CDR1 and CDR2: SGHRS and YFSETQ. For the CDR3, the DNA is TGCGCCAGCAGGTTACCGGGACAAGCGGTCAATGAGCAGTTCTTC. It is translated as CASRLPGQAVNEQFF. The full variable domain, rest sourced from reference TRBV5-1 and TRBJ2-1, is KAGVTQTPRYLIKTRGQQVTLSCSPISGHRSVSWYQQTPGQGLQFLFEYFSETQRNKGNFPGRFSGRQFSNSRSEMNVSTLELGDSALYLCASRLPGQAVNEQFFGPGTRLTVL.

V usage is TRBV10-3 and J usage is TRBJ1-1, with TRBD1 matching 7 bases. V lost 4 bases and J lost 1; bases outside the gene matches: 3. CDR3 length equals 14 residues. From germline, CDR1 is ENHRY and CDR2 SYGVKD. CDR3 in DNA: TGTGCCATCAGTGCTCAGGGGGGGAACACTGAAGCTTTCTTT. Protein: CAISAQGGNTEAFF.

V gene TRBV19 combines with J gene TRBJ2-7; TRBD2 agrees at 10 bases. The CDR3 is made up of 14 amino acids. Germline CDR1 and CDR2: LNHDA and SQIVND (reference sequence). Trimming cost V 7 bases and J 3 bases; bases outside gene matches: 6. The CDR3 DNA reads TGTGCCAGTAAGACACTAGCGGGAAGCTACGAGCAGTACTTC. As protein: CASKTLAGSYEQYF.

J is TRBJ2-1 and V is TRBV4-1, with 15 bases lining up with TRBD2. CDR1 MGHRA and CDR2 YSYEKL come from the germline V gene. This CDR3 is built from 22 residues. V shed 0 bases, J shed 0 bases, and the junction held 12 bases outside the gene matches. The CDR3 is CASSQDKGTSGRWLSSYNEQFF. CDR3 nucleotide sequence: TGCGCCAGCAGCCAAGATAAAGGGACTAGCGGGAGGTGGCTAAGCTCCTACAATGAGCAGTTCTTC.

The genes are TRBV5-6 and TRBJ2-3; unclear D gene. From germline, CDR1 is SGHDT and CDR2 YYEEEE. V lost 5 bases to trimming and J lost 0 bases, with 16 bases between them. The CDR3 is 16 amino acids. DNA for the CDR3: TGTGCCAGCAGTCTGAGCCGCGATCCTAGCACAGATACGCAGTATTTT. Translating gives CASSLSRDPSTDTQYF.

V and J are TRBV7-9 and TRBJ2-2, with a possible D match to TRBD2 (7 bases). V was trimmed by 5 bases and J by 4 bases, leaving 17 bases between them. The CDR3 runs 16 residues. Germline-derived CDR1 and CDR2 are SEHNR and FQNEAQ (reference sequence). This chain's CDR3 is CASSPRGDIGTGELFF. The CDR3 DNA follows: TGTGCCAGCAGCCCCCGGGGGGACATTGGCACCGGGGAGCTGTTTTTT.